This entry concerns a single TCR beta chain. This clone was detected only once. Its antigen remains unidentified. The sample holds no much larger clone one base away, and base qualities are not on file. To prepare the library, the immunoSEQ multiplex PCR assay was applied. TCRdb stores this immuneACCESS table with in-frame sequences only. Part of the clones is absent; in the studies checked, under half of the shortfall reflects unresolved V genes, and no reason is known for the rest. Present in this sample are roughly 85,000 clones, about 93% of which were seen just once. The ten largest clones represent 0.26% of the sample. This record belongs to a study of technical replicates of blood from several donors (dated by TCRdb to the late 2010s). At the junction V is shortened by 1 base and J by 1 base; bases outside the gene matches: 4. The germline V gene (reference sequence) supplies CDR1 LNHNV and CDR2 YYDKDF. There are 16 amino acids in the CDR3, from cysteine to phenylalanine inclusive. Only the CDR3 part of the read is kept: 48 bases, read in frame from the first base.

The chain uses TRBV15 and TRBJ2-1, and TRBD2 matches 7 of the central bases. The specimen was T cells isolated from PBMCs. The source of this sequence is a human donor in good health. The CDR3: CATSRGGLGSYNEQFF. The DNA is TGTGCCACCAGCAGAGGAGGACTAGGGTCCTACAATGAGCAGTTCTTC.